Presented here are 27 T cell receptor beta chains from one specimen sequenced in a study of Ad26.COV2.S vaccination and SARS-CoV-2 variants. The repertoire was sequenced with immunoSEQ multiplex PCR; TCRdb's copy has only in-frame clones and lacks some. This sample has about 250,000 clones, with 70% to 90% found just once. Specified treatment: approximately 18 received Ad26.COV2.S at low or high dose, single or two shots; 5 received placebo; per-sample allocation not given. Sampling was done on day 63 after the first vaccine or placebo injection. Here the sequenced sample was peripheral blood, taken in a trial of Ad26.COV2.S vaccine versus placebo. The receptors derive from a person aged 18 to 59 who received the Ad26.COV2.S COVID-19 vaccine or a placebo.

The chain uses TRBV3-1 (or the pseudogene TRBV3-2) and TRBJ2-3; D is tentatively TRBD1 or TRBD2 (6 bases each). Trimming shortened V by 4 bases and J by 4 bases, and 12 bases separated the two germline ends. The CDR3 loop spans 14 amino acids. Germline lookup yields CDR1 LGHDT and CDR2 YNNKEL (reference sequence). The CDR3 bases are TGTGCCAGCAGCCTTGACGGGGGCGCAGATACGCAGTATTTT. Encoded protein: CASSLDGGADTQYF.

The J gene is TRBJ1-2, the V gene TRBV12-3 or TRBV12-4; TRBD1 agrees at 7 bases. CDR3 length: 9 amino acids. The CDR3 DNA reads as TGTGGAGGGGGCCATGGCTACACCTTC. Amino acids: CGGGHGYTF.

This chain joins TRBV6-2 or TRBV6-3 and TRBJ2-5; 7 bases are a match to TRBD2. The junction had 11 bases not matched to a gene; V was cut back by 5 bases and J by 5 bases. The CDR3 extends over 15 amino acids. In germline, CDR1 is MNHEY, CDR2 SVGEGT. The CDR3, as DNA: TGTGCCAGCAGTGACCTAGCGGCTCGGGGTGAGACCCAGTACTTC. This encodes CASSDLAARGETQYF.

The CDR3 coding sequence is TGTGCCAGCAGGCCGGGGAGCTATGGCTACACCTTC. Protein product: CASRPGSYGYTF. V is TRBV7-9 and J is TRBJ1-2; D gene uncertain. This CDR3 is built from 12 residues. The germline CDR1 and CDR2 sequences are SEHNR and FQNEAQ (reference sequence). Trimming pared 6 bases from V and 4 bases from J, leaving 9 bases between.

V and J are TRBV6-5 and TRBJ1-1; no clear D. The V end lost 7 bases, the J end lost 2 bases, and 11 bases lay between the germline ends. Germline CDR1 MNHEY, CDR2 SVGAGI. The CDR3 runs to 13 residues. The CDR3 reads CASIGPTNTEAFF. DNA for the CDR3: TGTGCCAGCATAGGGCCGACAAACACTGAAGCTTTCTTT.

CDR3: CASSQDLGTGASSGANVLTF. The CDR3 DNA is TGTGCCAGCAGCCAAGACCTCGGGACAGGGGCCTCTTCTGGGGCCAACGTCCTGACTTTC. The rearrangement links TRBV4-2 to TRBJ2-6; 10 nucleotides agree with TRBD1. V shed 0 bases and J 1 base; nucleotides not matched to a gene: 9. Germline CDR1 reads LGHNA; CDR2 reads YNFKEQ. This CDR3 is built from 20 residues.

CDR3 sequence reads: CASSFSKAGSNTGELFF. Here the CDR3 DNA reads TGTGCCAGCAGCTTTTCCAAAGCGGGAAGCAACACCGGGGAGCTGTTTTTT. The genes are TRBV7-8 and TRBJ2-2, with TRBD2 matching 7 bases. Germline lookup yields CDR1 SGHVS and CDR2 FQNEAQ. The CDR3 sequence is 17 residues long. V dropped 3 bases and J dropped 2; count of bases not matched to a gene: 9.

The J gene is TRBJ2-1, the V gene TRBV5-6, with a possible D match to TRBD2 (5 bases). The CDR3 length is 14 residues. Deletions cut 4 bases from V and 10 bases from J, with 18 bases between. Germline V CDR1 and CDR2: SGHDT, YYEEEE. Here the CDR3 reads CASSNGIGGLEQFF. The CDR3 nucleotides are TGTGCCAGCAGCAACGGGATCGGAGGTTTGGAGCAGTTCTTC.

The chain is built from TRBV28 and TRBJ1-1; D might be TRBD1 (6 bases). The CDR3 is made up of 15 amino acids. The germline V and J ends were trimmed by 7 bases and 1 base, with 16 bases remaining between them. Germline V lookup: CDR1 MDHEN, CDR2 SYDVKM. The CDR3 sequence is CASKPEGGQNTEAFF. The DNA for the CDR3 is TGTGCCAGCAAACCGGAGGGGGGACAGAACACTGAAGCTTTCTTT.

This chain joins TRBV25-1 and TRBJ2-5; TRBD1 or TRBD2 may be the D gene (5 bases each). V lost 8 bases and J 1 base, leaving 20 bases between the germline ends. The CDR3 consists of 16 residues. CDR1 is MGHDK, CDR2 SYGVNS, per germline. CDR3 sequence (DNA): TGTGCCAGCGGTAAGGAGGACAAAACCTTCCAAGAGACCCAGTACTTC. It codes for CASGKEDKTFQETQYF.

V is TRBV10-3 and J is TRBJ1-1; D gene unclear. Germline V gene data show CDR1 as ENHRY and CDR2 as SYGVKD. CDR3 length: 16 amino acids. The V end was cut by 0 bases, the J end by 1 base, with 12 bases between. CDR3 region: CAISESVEGRNTEAFF. CDR3 nucleotide sequence: TGTGCCATCAGTGAGTCGGTTGAAGGGAGGAACACTGAAGCTTTCTTT.

The chain combines TRBV12-3 or TRBV12-4 with TRBJ1-1; D might be TRBD1 (6 bases). The CDR3 length is 13 residues. V lost 8 bases, J lost 2 bases, and 12 bases lay in between. This CDR3 reads CASQGQDNTEAFF. For the CDR3, the DNA is TGTGCCAGCCAGGGGCAGGATAACACTGAAGCTTTCTTT.

The rearrangement links TRBV19 to TRBJ1-6; the D is unclear. The V gene's germline CDR1 is LNHDA and CDR2 SQIVND (reference sequence). Deletions cut 8 bases from V and 0 bases from J, with 14 bases between. The CDR3 runs 16 residues. The CDR3 sequence is CASGWTASSYNSPLHF. In DNA, the CDR3 is TGTGCCAGTGGCTGGACCGCTAGCTCCTATAATTCACCCCTCCACTTT. Using reference TRBV19 and TRBJ1-6 for the parts outside the CDR3, the full variable domain is DGGITQSPKYLFRKEGQNVTLSCEQNLNHDAMYWYRQDPGQGLRLIYYSQIVNDFQKGDIAEGYSVSREKKESFPLTVTSAQKNPTAFYLCASGWTASSYNSPLHFGNGTRLTVT.

This chain connects TRBV4-3 to TRBJ2-2, with a possible D match to TRBD1 (5 bases). CDR1 LGHNA and CDR2 YSLEER come from the germline V gene. There are 16 residues in the CDR3. Between the trimmed V and J ends, which lost 0 bases and 4 bases, there was a span of 12 bases. In nucleotides, the CDR3 is TGCGCCAGCAGCCAAGAAGGGGTCTTTAGCACCGGGGAGCTGTTTTTT. It translates to CASSQEGVFSTGELFF.

This clone was picked up a small number of times. This rearrangement joins TRBV25-1 to TRBJ2-5, with 8 bases lining up with TRBD2. The V segment lost 3 bases and the J segment 2 bases; nucleotides outside the gene matches: 5. The CDR3 runs 15 residues. From germline, CDR1 is MGHDK and CDR2 SYGVNS. CDR3 protein: CASSDGGTSQETQYF. The CDR3 nucleotides read TGTGCCAGCAGTGACGGGGGGACTAGTCAAGAGACCCAGTACTTC.

This chain connects TRBV30 to TRBJ1-1; possible D gene TRBD1, 6 bases. Between the trimmed V and J ends, which lost 2 bases and 5 bases, there was a span of 15 bases. The CDR3 extends over 14 amino acids. Germline loops: CDR1 GTSNPN, CDR2 SVGIG (reference sequence). CDR3 nucleotides: TGTGCCTGGAGTCCCCTCTGGGGGCCAACTGAAGCTTTCTTT. This translates into CAWSPLWGPTEAFF.

V usage is TRBV19 and J usage is TRBJ2-2, with D perhaps matching TRBD1 (6 bases). The length of the CDR3 is 14 residues. Germline values: CDR1 LNHDA, CDR2 SQIVND (reference sequence). V was pared by 6 bases and J by 6 bases, with 14 bases between. The CDR3 coding sequence is TGTGCCAGTAGAAAGGGGGATCAATCCGGGGAGCTGTTTTTT. This translates into CASRKGDQSGELFF.

The gene calls are TRBV6-5 and TRBJ1-2; a weak D match, TRBD1 (6 bases). V lost 0 bases and J 8 bases, leaving 16 bases between the germline ends. CDR1 and CDR2 (germline): MNHEY, SVGAGI. CDR3 length: 15 residues. CDR3 sequence (DNA): TGTGCCAGCAGTTACTCCCCCCCCGGGGGCGCGGGCTACACCTTC. As protein: CASSYSPPGGAGYTF.

The V call is TRBV6-5, the J call TRBJ2-2, with D unclear. Trimming took 0 bases from V and 1 from J, leaving 6 bases between them. Germline V gene lookup returns CDR1 MNHEY and CDR2 SVGAGI. The CDR3 has 15 residues. CDR3 sequence: CASSYSSQNTGELFF. The CDR3 DNA reads TGTGCCAGCAGTTACTCGAGCCAGAACACCGGGGAGCTGTTTTTT.

The V gene is TRBV2, the J gene TRBJ1-3; perhaps TRBD1 as D (5 bases). This CDR3 is built from 17 residues. Germline V gene data show CDR1 as SNHLY and CDR2 as FYNNEI. V lost 4 bases to trimming and J lost 5 bases, with 21 bases between them. Here the CDR3 DNA reads TGTGCCAGCAGTGTCCGGGACGGTCGCGTTTCTAGAAACACCATATATTTT. Translation gives CASSVRDGRVSRNTIYF.

This rearrangement joins TRBV5-1 to TRBJ2-1; 14 bases align to TRBD2. The CDR3 loop spans 15 amino acids. With V trimmed by 3 bases and J by 10 bases, 6 bases remained unmatched. The germline V gene has CDR1 SGHRS and CDR2 YFSETQ. CDR3 amino acids: CASSSGTSGGGEQFF. The CDR3 DNA reads TGCGCCAGCAGCTCCGGGACTAGCGGGGGCGGAGAGCAGTTCTTC.

This chain uses TRBV5-1 with TRBJ2-1, with D possibly matching TRBD1 (6 bases). The ends were cut back, 2 bases at V and 4 bases at J, with 16 bases in the middle. Germline V gene data show CDR1 as SGHRS and CDR2 as YFSETQ. This CDR3 comprises 16 residues. The chain's CDR3 is CASSFPTGRIYNEQFF. The CDR3 DNA follows: TGCGCCAGCAGCTTCCCCACAGGGCGGATATACAATGAGCAGTTCTTC.

This chain uses TRBV4-3 with TRBJ1-1, with D tentatively TRBD1 (5 bases). V lost 0 bases to trimming and J lost 3 bases, with 14 bases between them. The CDR3 length is 16 residues. Germline V lookup: CDR1 LGHNA, CDR2 YSLEER. The CDR3 loop reads CASSQDLVRGYTEAFF. The CDR3 DNA reads as TGCGCCAGCAGCCAAGATCTAGTTAGGGGCTACACTGAAGCTTTCTTT.

A single count supports this clone. The chain links TRBV6-6 to TRBJ2-7; TRBD2 agrees at 8 bases. Germline CDR1 MNHNY, CDR2 SVGAGI (reference sequence). The CDR3 is made up of 14 amino acids. Losses at the gene ends were 7 bases for V and 7 bases for J; bases not matched to a gene: 12. For the CDR3, the DNA is TGTGCCAGCACTTGGGGTAGCGGGATGAGGGAGCAGTACTTC. Translated: CASTWGSGMREQYF.

The rearrangement joins TRBV30 to TRBJ2-2; D not resolved. The V gene lost 2 bases and the J gene lost 1 base, with 5 bases spanning the gap. CDR1 and CDR2 (germline): GTSNPN, SVGIG (reference sequence). The CDR3 length is 13 residues. DNA of the CDR3: TGTGCCTGGAGTTCAGGGAACACCGGGGAGCTGTTTTTT. Translation: CAWSSGNTGELFF.

The chain is built from TRBV19 and TRBJ1-4; the D gene is possibly TRBD1 (5 bases). CDR3 size: 13 residues. Germline CDR1 reads LNHDA; CDR2 reads SQIVND (reference sequence). Trimming took off 4 bases at V and 7 bases at J, with 10 bases between the two ends. DNA of the CDR3: TGTGCCAGTAGTACGGCAGGGTCTGAAAAACTGTTTTTT. Protein product: CASSTAGSEKLFF.

The chain links TRBV4-3 to TRBJ2-3, with D possibly being TRBD1 (5 bases). Germline CDR1 reads LGHNA; CDR2 reads YSLEER. The CDR3 covers 15 residues. V shed 3 bases and J shed 2 bases, with 12 bases lying between them. The CDR3, as DNA: TGCGCCAGCAGCCAGGGGTACAGGAACACAGATACGCAGTATTTT. Translated, it gives CASSQGYRNTDTQYF.